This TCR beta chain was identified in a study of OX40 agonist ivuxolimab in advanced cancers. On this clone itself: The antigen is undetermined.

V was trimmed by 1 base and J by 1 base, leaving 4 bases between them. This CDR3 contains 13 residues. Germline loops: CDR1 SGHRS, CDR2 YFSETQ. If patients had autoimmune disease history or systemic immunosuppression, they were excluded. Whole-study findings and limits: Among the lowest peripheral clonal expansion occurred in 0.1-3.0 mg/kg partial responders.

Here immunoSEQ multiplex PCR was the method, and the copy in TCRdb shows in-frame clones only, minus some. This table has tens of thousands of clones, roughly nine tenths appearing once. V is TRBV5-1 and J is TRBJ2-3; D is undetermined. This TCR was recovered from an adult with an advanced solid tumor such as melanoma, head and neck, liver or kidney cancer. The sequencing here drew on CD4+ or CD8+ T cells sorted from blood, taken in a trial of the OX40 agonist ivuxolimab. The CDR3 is CASSLWGTDTQYF. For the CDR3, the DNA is TGCGCCAGCAGCTTGTGGGGCACAGATACGCAGTATTTT.